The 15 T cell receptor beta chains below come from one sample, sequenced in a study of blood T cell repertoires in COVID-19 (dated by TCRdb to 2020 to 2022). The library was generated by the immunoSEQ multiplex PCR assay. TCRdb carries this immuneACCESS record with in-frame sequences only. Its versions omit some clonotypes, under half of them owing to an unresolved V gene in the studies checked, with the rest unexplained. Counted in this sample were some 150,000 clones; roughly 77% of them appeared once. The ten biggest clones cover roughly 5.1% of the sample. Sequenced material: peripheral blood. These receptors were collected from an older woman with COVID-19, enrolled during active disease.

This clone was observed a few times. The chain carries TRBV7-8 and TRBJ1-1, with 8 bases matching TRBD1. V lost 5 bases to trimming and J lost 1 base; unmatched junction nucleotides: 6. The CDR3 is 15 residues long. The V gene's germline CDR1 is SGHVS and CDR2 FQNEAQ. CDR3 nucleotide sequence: TGTGCCAGCAGCCCCCAAACAGGGGGGAACACTGAAGCTTTCTTT. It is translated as CASSPQTGGNTEAFF.

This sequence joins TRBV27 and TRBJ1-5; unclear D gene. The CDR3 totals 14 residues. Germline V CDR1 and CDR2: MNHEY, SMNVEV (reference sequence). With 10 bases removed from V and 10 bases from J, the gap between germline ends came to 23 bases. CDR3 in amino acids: CATAEGPLDGPQHF. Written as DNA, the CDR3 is TGTGCCACCGCGGAGGGCCCCCTAGATGGCCCCCAGCATTTT.

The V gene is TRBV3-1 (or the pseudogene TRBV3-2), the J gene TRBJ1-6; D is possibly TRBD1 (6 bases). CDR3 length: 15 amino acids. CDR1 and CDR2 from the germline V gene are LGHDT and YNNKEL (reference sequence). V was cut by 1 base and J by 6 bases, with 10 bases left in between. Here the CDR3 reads CASSQGTVFNSPLHF. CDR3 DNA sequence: TGTGCCAGCAGCCAAGGGACAGTGTTTAATTCACCCCTCCACTTT.

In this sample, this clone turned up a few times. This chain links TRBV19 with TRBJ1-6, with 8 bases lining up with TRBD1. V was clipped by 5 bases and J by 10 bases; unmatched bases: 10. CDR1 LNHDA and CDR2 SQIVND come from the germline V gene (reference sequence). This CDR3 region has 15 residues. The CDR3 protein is CASSLGQVVGSPLHF. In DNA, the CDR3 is TGTGCCAGTAGTTTGGGACAGGTGGTAGGGTCACCCCTCCACTTT.

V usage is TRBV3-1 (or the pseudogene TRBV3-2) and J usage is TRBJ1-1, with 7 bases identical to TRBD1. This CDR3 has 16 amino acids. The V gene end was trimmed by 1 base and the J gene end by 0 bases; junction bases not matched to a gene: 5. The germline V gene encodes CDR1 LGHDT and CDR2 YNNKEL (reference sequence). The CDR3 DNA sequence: TGTGCCAGCAGCCAAGGACAGGGAGGCGTGAACACTGAAGCTTTCTTT. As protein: CASSQGQGGVNTEAFF.

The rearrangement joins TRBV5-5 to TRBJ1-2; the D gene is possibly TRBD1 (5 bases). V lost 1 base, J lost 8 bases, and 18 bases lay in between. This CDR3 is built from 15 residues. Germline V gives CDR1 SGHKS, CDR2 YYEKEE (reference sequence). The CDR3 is CASSLSLREGGGYTF. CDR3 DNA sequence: TGTGCCAGCAGCTTGTCTCTCAGGGAGGGAGGCGGCTACACCTTC. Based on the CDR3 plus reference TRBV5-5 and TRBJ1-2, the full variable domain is DAGVTQSPTHLIKTRGQQVTLRCSPISGHKSVSWYQQVLGQGPQFIFQYYEKEERGRGNFPDRFSARQFPNYSSELNVNALLLGDSALYLCASSLSLREGGGYTFGSGTRLTVV.

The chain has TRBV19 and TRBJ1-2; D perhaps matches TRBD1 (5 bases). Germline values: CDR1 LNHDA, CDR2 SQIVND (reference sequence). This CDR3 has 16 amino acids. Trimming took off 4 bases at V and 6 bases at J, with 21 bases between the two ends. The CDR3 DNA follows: TGTGCCAGTAGTAGGTTGGTAAACCAGGGATACGATGGCTACACCTTC. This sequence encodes CASSRLVNQGYDGYTF.

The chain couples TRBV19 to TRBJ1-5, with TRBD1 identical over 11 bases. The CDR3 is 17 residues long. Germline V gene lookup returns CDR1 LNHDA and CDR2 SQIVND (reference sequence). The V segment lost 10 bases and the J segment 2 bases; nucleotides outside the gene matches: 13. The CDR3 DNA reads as TGTGCCACGACTCTCAGGGACAGGGGGGAGGGCAATCAGCCCCAGCATTTT. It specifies CATTLRDRGEGNQPQHF.

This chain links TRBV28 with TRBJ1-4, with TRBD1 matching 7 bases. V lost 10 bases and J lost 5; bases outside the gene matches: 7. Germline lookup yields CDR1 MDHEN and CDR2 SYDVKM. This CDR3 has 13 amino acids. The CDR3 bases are TGTGCCACCGTCCGGGACAGAAATGAAAAACTGTTTTTT. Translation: CATVRDRNEKLFF.

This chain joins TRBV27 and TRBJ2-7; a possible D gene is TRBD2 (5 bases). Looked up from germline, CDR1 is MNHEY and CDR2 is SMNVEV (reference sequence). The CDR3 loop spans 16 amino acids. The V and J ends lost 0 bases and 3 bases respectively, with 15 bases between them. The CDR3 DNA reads TGTGCCAGCAGTTTATCGGCAGCAGCGGCCCACTACGAGCAGTACTTC. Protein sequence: CASSLSAAAAHYEQYF.

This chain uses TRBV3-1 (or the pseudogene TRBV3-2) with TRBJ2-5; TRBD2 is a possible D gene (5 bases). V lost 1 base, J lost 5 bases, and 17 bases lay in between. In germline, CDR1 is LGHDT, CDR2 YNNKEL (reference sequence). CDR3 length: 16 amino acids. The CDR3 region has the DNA TGTGCCAGCAGCCAAGGGCGAACCGGACTTTTGGAGACCCAGTACTTC. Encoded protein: CASSQGRTGLLETQYF.

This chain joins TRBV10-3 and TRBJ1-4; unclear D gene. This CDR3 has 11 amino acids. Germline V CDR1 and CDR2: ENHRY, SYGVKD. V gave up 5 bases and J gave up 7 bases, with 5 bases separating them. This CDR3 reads CAISTGEKLFF. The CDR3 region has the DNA TGTGCCATCAGTACGGGTGAAAAACTGTTTTTT.

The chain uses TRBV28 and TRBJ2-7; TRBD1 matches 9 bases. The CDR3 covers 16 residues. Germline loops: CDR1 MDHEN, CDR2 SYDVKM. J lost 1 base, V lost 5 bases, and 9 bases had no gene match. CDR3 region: CASSAWTGDASYEQYF. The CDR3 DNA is TGTGCCAGCAGTGCCTGGACAGGGGACGCTTCCTACGAGCAGTACTTC.

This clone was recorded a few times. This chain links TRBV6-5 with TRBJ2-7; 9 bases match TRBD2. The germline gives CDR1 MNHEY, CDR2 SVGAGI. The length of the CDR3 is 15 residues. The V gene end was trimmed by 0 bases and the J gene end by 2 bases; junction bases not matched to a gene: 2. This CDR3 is CASSYSTSGPYEQYF. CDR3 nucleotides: TGTGCCAGCAGTTACTCGACTAGCGGACCCTACGAGCAGTACTTC.

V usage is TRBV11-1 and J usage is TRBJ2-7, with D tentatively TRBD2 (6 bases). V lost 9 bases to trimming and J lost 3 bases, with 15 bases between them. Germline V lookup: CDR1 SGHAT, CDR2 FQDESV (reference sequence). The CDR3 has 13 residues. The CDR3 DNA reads TGTGCCAGTACGCGGGACGGGAACTACGAGCAGTACTTC. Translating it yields CASTRDGNYEQYF.